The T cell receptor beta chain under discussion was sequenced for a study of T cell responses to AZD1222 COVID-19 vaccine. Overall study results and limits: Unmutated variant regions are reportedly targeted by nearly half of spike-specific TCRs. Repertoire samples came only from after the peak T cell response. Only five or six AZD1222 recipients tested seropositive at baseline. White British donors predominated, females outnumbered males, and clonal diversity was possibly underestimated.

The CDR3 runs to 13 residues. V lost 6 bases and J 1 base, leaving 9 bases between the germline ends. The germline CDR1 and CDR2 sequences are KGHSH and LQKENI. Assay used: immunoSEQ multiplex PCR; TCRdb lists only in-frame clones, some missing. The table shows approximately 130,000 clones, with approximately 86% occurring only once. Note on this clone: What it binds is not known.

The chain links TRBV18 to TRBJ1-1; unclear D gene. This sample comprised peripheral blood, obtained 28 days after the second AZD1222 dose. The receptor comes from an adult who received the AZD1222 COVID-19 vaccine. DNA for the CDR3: TGTGCCAGCTCTTCCACAGAGAACACTGAAGCTTTCTTT. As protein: CASSSTENTEAFF.